This T cell receptor (beta chain) was identified in a study of T cell changes during pregnancy in multiple sclerosis. The germline CDR1 and CDR2 sequences are MNHEY and SMNVEV (reference sequence). The CDR3 runs 13 residues. The V end was cut by 3 bases, the J end by 4 bases, with 10 bases between. Sequencing was performed with immunoSEQ multiplex PCR; in TCRdb, only in-frame clones are kept and a portion is missing. The sample comprises some 89,000 clones, approximately 94% of which are singletons, and over 2% rests with the top ten. The receptor was isolated from a female donor with multiple sclerosis, enrolled in a pregnancy study. Sequenced material: peripheral blood, taken in the third trimester of pregnancy. The chain joins TRBV27 to TRBJ2-7; D is undetermined. The CDR3 reads CASSFAPTYEQYF. The CDR3 DNA reads as TGTGCCAGCAGTTTTGCGCCTACTTACGAGCAGTACTTC.